These 2 T cell receptor beta chains were all obtained from the same sample, sequenced in a study of cytomegalovirus exposure and HLA in healthy donors (TCRdb year 2017). Library creation used the immunoSEQ multiplex PCR assay. For the multiplex PCR, a mixture combining 60 forward primers for TCR Vbeta segments and 13 reverse primers for TCR Jbeta segments was used. This is the immuneACCESS table as TCRdb keeps it, with only in-frame sequences that have V and J called. A part of the clones is gone; compared with another copy, unresolved V genes explain less than half, and the rest is unexplained. Across this sample there are some 190,000 clones, with approximately 70% seen only once. Around 3.2% of the sample goes to the ten largest clones. The sample was PBMCs. These receptors originate from a woman aged 25 to 45 in good health and CMV-seropositive.

The V and J genes are TRBV19 and TRBJ2-7, with 8 bases identical to TRBD2. The V gene's germline CDR1 is LNHDA and CDR2 SQIVND (reference sequence). The CDR3 loop spans 16 amino acids. Unmatched junction bases numbered 10, after V lost 3 bases and J lost 3 bases. The CDR3 region is CASSIEASGLIYEQYF. The DNA for the CDR3 is TGTGCCAGTAGTATCGAAGCTAGCGGGTTAATCTACGAGCAGTACTTC.

In its sample, this clone was seen once. The rearrangement links TRBV27 to TRBJ1-4; D not resolved. In germline, CDR1 is MNHEY, CDR2 SMNVEV (reference sequence). V was cut by 7 bases and J by 7 bases, with 16 bases left in between. The CDR3 is 14 amino acids. CDR3 sequence reads: CASTSPSRGEKLFF. CDR3 DNA sequence: TGTGCCAGCACCTCTCCCAGTCGGGGTGAAAAACTGTTTTTT.